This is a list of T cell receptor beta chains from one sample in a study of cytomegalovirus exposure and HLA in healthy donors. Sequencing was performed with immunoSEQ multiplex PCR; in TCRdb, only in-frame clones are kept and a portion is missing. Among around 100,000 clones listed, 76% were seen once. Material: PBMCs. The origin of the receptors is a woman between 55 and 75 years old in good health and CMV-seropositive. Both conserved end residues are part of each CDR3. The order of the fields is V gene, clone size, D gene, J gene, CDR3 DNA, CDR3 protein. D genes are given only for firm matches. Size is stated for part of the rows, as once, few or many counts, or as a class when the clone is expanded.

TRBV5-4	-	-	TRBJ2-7	TGTGCCAGCAGCTTGGTAGGGGGAGATTACGAGCAGTACTTC	CASSLVGGDYEQYF
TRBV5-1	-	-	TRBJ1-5	TGCGCCAGCAGCTTGGGCGGCGGGCGCGCGGACCAGCCCCAGCATTTT	CASSLGGGRADQPQHF
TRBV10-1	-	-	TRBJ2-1	TGCGCCAGCAGTGAGTATTGGAGTGGCGCCTACAATGAGCAGTTCTTC	CASSEYWSGAYNEQFF
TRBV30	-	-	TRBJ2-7	TGTGCCTGGAGTGTACTCGTGTCCGAGCAGTACTTC	CAWSVLVSEQYF
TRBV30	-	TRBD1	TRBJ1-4	TGTGCCTCCCGACAGGGAAATGAAAAACTGTTTTTT	CASRQGNEKLFF
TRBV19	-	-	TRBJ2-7	TGTGCCAGTAGTATAGATGGCGGGGGCAGTTACGAGCAGTACTTC	CASSIDGGGSYEQYF
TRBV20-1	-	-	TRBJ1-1	TGCAGTGCTACGGGTGAAGCTTTCTTT	CSATGEAFF
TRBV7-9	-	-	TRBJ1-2	TGTGCCAGCAGCCTGGGGAGGGAGCGATGGTGTTTC	CASSLGRERWCF
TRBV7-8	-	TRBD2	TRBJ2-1	TGTGCCAGCAGCTCCCTGGGGCGGGGGAGCTCCTACAATGAGCAGTTCTTC	CASSSLGRGSSYNEQFF
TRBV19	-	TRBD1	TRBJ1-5	TGTGCCAGTAGCACGGGACAGGTCAATCAGCCCCAGCATTTT	CASSTGQVNQPQHF
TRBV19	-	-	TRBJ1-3	TGTGCCAGTAGTATTCGCCGGAGCTCTGGAAACACCATATATTTT	CASSIRRSSGNTIYF
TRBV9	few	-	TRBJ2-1	TGTGCCAGCAGCGCTGTGAGCAGGCGTGATGAGCAGTTCTTC	CASSAVSRRDEQFF
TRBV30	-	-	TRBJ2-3	TGTGCCTGGAGTGCCAGGAGCACAGATACGCAGTATTTT	CAWSARSTDTQYF
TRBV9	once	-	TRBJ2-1	TGTGCCAGCAGCGTACAGACAGCAGACAATGAGCAGTTCTTC	CASSVQTADNEQFF
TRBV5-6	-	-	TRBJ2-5	TGTGCCAGCAGCCCGATCGGTGTGGAGACCCAGTACTTC	CASSPIGVETQYF
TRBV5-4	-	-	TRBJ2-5	TGTGCCAGCAGCTTGGCGGCTAGCGAGACCCAGTACTTC	CASSLAASETQYF
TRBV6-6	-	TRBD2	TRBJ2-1	TGTGCCAGCAGTTACACTAGCGGAGACATGGGGGGGCAGTTCTTC	CASSYTSGDMGGQFF
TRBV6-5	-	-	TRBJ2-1	TGTGCCAGCAGTTACTCGCATCTGAGGGACTACAATGAGCAGTTCTTC	CASSYSHLRDYNEQFF
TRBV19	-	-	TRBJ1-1	TGTGCCAGTAGTATAACCAGGGCTGGGGTGATGGCTTTCTTT	CASSITRAGVMAFF
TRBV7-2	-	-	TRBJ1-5	TGTGCCAGCAGCTTAGTAGGGGGTTATAGCAATCAGCCCCAGCATTTT	CASSLVGGYSNQPQHF